The 18 T cell receptor beta chains given below trace back to one sample, sequenced in a study of cytomegalovirus exposure and HLA in healthy donors. The PCR used 60 Vbeta and 13 Jbeta primers. TCRdb's table, derived via immunoSEQ multiplex PCR, lists solely in-frame clones and lacks some. The table includes more than 85,000 clones, over 75% detected once. Sequenced sample: PBMCs. The receptors derive from a young man in good health and CMV-seropositive.

The rearrangement joins TRBV29-1 to TRBJ2-7, with 8 bases identical to TRBD1. This CDR3 is built from 12 residues. Trimming cost V 4 bases and J 5 bases; bases outside gene matches: 4. In germline, CDR1 is SQVTM, CDR2 ANQGSEA. This chain's CDR3 is CSVGQGKNEQYF. CDR3 DNA: TGCAGCGTTGGACAGGGGAAAAACGAGCAGTACTTC.

V and J are TRBV10-3 and TRBJ1-5; 12 bases line up with TRBD1. The CDR3 has 15 amino acids. Germline CDR1 ENHRY, CDR2 SYGVKD. Trimming removed 11 bases from V and 2 bases from J; junction bases left unmatched: 7. CDR3 coding DNA: TGTGCCGCCGCGGGGACAGGGGGCGGCAATCAGCCCCAGCATTTT. Protein product: CAAAGTGGGNQPQHF.

J is TRBJ2-1 and V is TRBV7-8; 10 bases line up with TRBD2. The CDR3 is 16 residues long. Germline CDR1 reads SGHVS; CDR2 reads FQNEAQ. The trim removed 2 bases at V and 5 bases at J, leaving 6 bases unmatched. The DNA for the CDR3 is TGTGCCAGCAGCTTAAGGAGCGGGGGGGCCCACAATGAGCAGTTCTTC. Amino acids: CASSLRSGGAHNEQFF.

The CDR3 nucleotides read TGTGCCAGCAGCCAACTTACAGGGGGCCAAGGTGAAAAACTGTTTTTT. Its protein product is CASSQLTGGQGEKLFF. The chain has TRBV7-6 and TRBJ1-4; 9 nucleotides match TRBD1. CDR1 SGHVS and CDR2 FNYEAQ come from the germline V gene. The CDR3 runs to 16 residues. The V segment lost 5 bases and the J segment 7 bases; nucleotides outside the gene matches: 11.

V usage is TRBV27 and J usage is TRBJ1-2; D unresolved. This CDR3 is 13 amino acids long. Germline values: CDR1 MNHEY, CDR2 SMNVEV (reference sequence). Trimming left V 5 bases short and J 1 base short, with 8 bases between. The CDR3 loop is CASSRTVNYGYTF. CDR3 coding DNA: TGTGCCAGCAGTCGGACTGTTAACTATGGCTACACCTTC.

This chain connects TRBV5-4 to TRBJ2-5; 9 bases fit TRBD1. This CDR3 region has 16 residues. The V gene end was trimmed by 4 bases and the J gene end by 5 bases; junction bases not matched to a gene: 12. Germline assignment: CDR1 SGHNT and CDR2 YYREEE (reference sequence). The CDR3 reads CASSVQGASGGETQYF. CDR3 DNA sequence: TGTGCCAGCAGCGTACAGGGGGCGTCTGGGGGGGAGACCCAGTACTTC.

This rearrangement joins TRBV6-4 to TRBJ1-5, with D hard to call. Per germline, CDR1 MRHNA and CDR2 SNTAGT. This CDR3 has 13 amino acids. V shed 8 bases and J shed 6 bases, with 14 bases lying between them. DNA for the CDR3: TGTGCCAGCGGAGAGGGTATGGGTCAGCCCCAGCATTTT. Protein product: CASGEGMGQPQHF.

The chain recombines TRBV20-1 with TRBJ2-1, with unresolved D. CDR3 size: 10 residues. Germline V CDR1 and CDR2: DFQATT, SNEGSKA (reference sequence). In nucleotides, the CDR3 is TGCAGCCTACTCCTTAATGAGCAGTTCTTC. It is translated as CSLLLNEQFF.

The V call is TRBV5-1, the J call TRBJ1-1; 8 bases fit TRBD1. CDR1 is SGHRS, CDR2 YFSETQ, per germline. The CDR3 extends over 15 amino acids. The J segment lost 6 bases and the V segment lost 1 base, leaving 8 bases of the junction unmatched. The CDR3 loop is CASSLMTGAGAEAFF. The DNA of the CDR3 is TGCGCCAGCAGCTTGATGACAGGGGCAGGGGCTGAAGCTTTCTTT.

The V and J genes are TRBV4-2 and TRBJ1-3; D remains ambiguous. Germline lookup yields CDR1 LGHNA and CDR2 YNFKEQ. The CDR3 contains 15 residues. With 3 bases removed from V and 2 bases from J, the gap between germline ends came to 11 bases. The chain's CDR3 is CASSQVAVAGNTIYF. In DNA form, the CDR3 reads TGTGCCAGCAGCCAGGTGGCCGTGGCTGGAAACACCATATATTTT.

The chain uses TRBV15 and TRBJ2-2, with no clear D. V was trimmed by 1 base and J by 0 bases, leaving 9 bases between them. The CDR3 length is 16 residues. Germline-derived CDR1 and CDR2 are LNHNV and YYDKDF (reference sequence). DNA of the CDR3: TGTGCCACCAGCAGAGGAGTGTACTCGAACACCGGGGAGCTGTTTTTT. Residues: CATSRGVYSNTGELFF.

The chain recombines TRBV30 with TRBJ1-2; the D gene is possibly TRBD1 (5 bases). In germline, CDR1 is GTSNPN, CDR2 SVGIG (reference sequence). CDR3 length: 15 amino acids. The V end was cut by 1 base, the J end by 1 base, with 13 bases between. As DNA, the CDR3 is TGTGCCTGGAGTGGCCTCGGGGGATTTAACTATGGCTACACCTTC. This translates into CAWSGLGGFNYGYTF.

The chain couples TRBV5-1 to TRBJ1-1, with 9 nucleotides matching TRBD1. Germline loops: CDR1 SGHRS, CDR2 YFSETQ. V shed 4 bases, J shed 8 bases, and the junction held 12 bases outside the gene matches. This CDR3 comprises 15 residues. CDR3 coding DNA: TGCGCCAGCAGCGAACCACAGGGGGCGCAGGCAGAAGCTTTCTTT. This sequence encodes CASSEPQGAQAEAFF.

V gene TRBV19 combines with J gene TRBJ2-6, with D perhaps TRBD1 (5 bases). In germline, CDR1 is LNHDA, CDR2 SQIVND (reference sequence). The V end was cut by 6 bases, the J end by 3 bases, with 12 bases between. The CDR3 loop spans 15 amino acids. The CDR3 sequence: CASRGRGRGANVLTF. DNA of the CDR3: TGTGCCAGTAGGGGAAGGGGTCGTGGGGCCAACGTCCTGACTTTC.

This clone appeared a few times. The chain is built from TRBV5-1 and TRBJ2-1; 15 bases are shared with TRBD2. This CDR3 comprises 13 residues. The trim removed 4 bases at V and 15 bases at J, leaving 5 bases unmatched. Germline V gives CDR1 SGHRS, CDR2 YFSETQ. The CDR3: CASSRTSGGALFF. The CDR3 DNA follows: TGCGCCAGCAGCAGGACTAGCGGGGGGGCTCTGTTCTTC.

This clone appeared a few times. This rearrangement joins TRBV5-6 to TRBJ1-5; a possible D gene is TRBD1 (5 bases). This CDR3 is 15 amino acids long. CDR1 and CDR2 (germline): SGHDT, YYEEEE. The V end was cut by 0 bases, the J end by 0 bases, with 7 bases between. The CDR3 DNA follows: TGTGCCAGCAGCTTGGGGACATATAGCAATCAGCCCCAGCATTTT. It translates to CASSLGTYSNQPQHF.

This clone was seen once. This chain links TRBV30 with TRBJ1-5; tentatively, D is TRBD1 (5 bases). V was shortened by 1 base and J by 9 bases, with 16 bases between the two germline ends. Germline V gives CDR1 GTSNPN, CDR2 SVGIG (reference sequence). The CDR3 length is 14 residues. This chain's CDR3 is CAWSGKGRAGPQHF. CDR3 nucleotide sequence: TGTGCCTGGAGTGGAAAGGGCAGGGCTGGGCCCCAGCATTTT.

The V and J genes are TRBV4-1 and TRBJ2-3; 7 bases are shared with TRBD2. The ends lost 4 bases at V and 1 base at J; junction bases unmatched: 11. The CDR3 runs 17 residues. Germline assignment: CDR1 MGHRA and CDR2 YSYEKL. CDR3 sequence: CASSRGSGAQGTDTQYF. CDR3 in DNA: TGCGCCAGCAGCCGCGGGAGCGGGGCCCAAGGCACAGATACGCAGTATTTT.